This TCR beta chain was recorded in a study of cytomegalovirus exposure and HLA in healthy donors. Background on the study: The 90 to 150 validation repertoires used the same platform as the roughly 620 first-cohort repertoires, a later analysis reported. Study-wide findings and caveats: A classifier reportedly called cytomegalovirus status with high sensitivity and specificity. TCR sequences were mostly rare, though some public TCRs occurred in many donors. Some TCR beta chains (roughly 150 of them) were listed as cytomegalovirus-associated.

In regard to this clone: The antigen remains unidentified.

V was clipped by 4 bases and J by 3 bases; unmatched bases: 9. The CDR3 is 15 residues long. CDR1 is SGHNT and CDR2 is YYREEE in the germline V gene (reference sequence). TCRdb's copy holds only in-frame clones and misses some; the assay was immunoSEQ multiplex PCR. Here the sample spans more than 75,000 clones, approximately 93% being singletons. This rearrangement joins TRBV5-4 to TRBJ2-7; 8 nucleotides agree with TRBD2. Sequenced material: PBMCs. The clonotype originates from a man younger than 30 in good health and CMV-seronegative. CDR3 sequence: CASSLSGGVIYEQYF. In DNA form, the CDR3 reads TGTGCCAGCAGCCTCTCGGGAGGGGTGATCTACGAGCAGTACTTC.